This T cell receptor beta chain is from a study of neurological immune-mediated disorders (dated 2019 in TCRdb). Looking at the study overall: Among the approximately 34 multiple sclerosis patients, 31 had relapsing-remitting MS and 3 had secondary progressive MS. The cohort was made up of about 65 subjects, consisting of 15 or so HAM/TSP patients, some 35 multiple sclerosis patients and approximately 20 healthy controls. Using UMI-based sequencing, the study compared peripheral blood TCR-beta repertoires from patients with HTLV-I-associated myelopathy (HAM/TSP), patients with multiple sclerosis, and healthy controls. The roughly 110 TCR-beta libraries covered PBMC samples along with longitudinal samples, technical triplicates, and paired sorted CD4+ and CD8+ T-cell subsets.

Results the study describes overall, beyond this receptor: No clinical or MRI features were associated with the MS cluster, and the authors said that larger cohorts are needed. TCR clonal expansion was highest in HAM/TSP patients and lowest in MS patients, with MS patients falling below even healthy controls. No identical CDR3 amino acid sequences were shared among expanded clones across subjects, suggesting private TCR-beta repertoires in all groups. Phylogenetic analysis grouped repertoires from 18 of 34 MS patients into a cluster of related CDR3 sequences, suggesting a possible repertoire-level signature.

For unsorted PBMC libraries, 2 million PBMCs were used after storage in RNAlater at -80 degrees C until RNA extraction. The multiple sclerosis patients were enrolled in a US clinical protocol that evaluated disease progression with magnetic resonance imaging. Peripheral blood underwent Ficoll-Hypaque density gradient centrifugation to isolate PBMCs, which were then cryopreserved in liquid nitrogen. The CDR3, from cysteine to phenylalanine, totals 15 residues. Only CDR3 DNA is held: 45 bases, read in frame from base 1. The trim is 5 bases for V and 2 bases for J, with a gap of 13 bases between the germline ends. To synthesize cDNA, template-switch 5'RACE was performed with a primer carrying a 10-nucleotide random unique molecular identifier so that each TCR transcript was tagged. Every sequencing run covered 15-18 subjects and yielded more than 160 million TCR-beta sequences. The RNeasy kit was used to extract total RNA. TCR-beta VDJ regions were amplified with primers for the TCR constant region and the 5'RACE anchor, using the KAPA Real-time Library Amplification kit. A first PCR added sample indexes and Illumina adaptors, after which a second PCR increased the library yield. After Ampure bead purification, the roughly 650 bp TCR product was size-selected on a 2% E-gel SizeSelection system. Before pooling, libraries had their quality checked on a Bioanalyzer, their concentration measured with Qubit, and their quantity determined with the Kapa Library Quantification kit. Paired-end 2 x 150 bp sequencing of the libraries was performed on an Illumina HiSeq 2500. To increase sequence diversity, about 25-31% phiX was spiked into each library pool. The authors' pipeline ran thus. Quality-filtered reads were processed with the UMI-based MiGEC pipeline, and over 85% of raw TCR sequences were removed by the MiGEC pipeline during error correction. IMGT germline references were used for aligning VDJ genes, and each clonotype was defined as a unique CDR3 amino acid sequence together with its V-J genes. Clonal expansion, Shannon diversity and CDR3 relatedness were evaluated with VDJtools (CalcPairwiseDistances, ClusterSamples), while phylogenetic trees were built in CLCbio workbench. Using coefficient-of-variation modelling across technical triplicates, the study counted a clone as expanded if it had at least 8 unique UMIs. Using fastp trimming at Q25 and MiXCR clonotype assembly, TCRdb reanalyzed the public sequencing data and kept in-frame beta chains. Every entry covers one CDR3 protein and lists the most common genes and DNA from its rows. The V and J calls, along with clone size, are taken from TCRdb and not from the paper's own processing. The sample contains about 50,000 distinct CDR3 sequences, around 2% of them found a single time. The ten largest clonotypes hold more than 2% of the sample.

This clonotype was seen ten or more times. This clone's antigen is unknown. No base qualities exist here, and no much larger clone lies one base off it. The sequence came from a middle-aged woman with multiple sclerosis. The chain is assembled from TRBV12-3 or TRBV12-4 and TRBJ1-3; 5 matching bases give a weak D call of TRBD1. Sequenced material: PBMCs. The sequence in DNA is TGTGCCAGCAGTCCGTCCCGGGGCACTGGAAACACCATATATTTT. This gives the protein CASSPSRGTGNTIYF.